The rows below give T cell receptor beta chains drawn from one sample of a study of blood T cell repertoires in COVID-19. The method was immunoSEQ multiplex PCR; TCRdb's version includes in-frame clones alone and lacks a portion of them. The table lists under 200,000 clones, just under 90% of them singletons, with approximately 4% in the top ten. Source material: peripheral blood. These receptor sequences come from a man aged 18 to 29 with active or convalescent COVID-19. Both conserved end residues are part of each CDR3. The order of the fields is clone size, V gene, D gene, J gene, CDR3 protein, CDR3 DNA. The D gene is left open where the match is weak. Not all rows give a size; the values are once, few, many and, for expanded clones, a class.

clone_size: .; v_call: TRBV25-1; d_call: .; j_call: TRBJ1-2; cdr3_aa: CASSGPGRGYTF; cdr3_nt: TGTGCCAGCAGTGGTCCCGGTCGGGGCTACACCTTC
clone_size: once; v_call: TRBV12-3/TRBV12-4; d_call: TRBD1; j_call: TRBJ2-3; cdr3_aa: CASSSDRTDTQYF; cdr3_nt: TGTGCCAGCAGTTCGGACAGGACAGATACGCAGTATTTT
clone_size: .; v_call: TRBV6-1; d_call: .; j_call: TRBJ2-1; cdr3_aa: CASSGDSGPGVYNEQFF; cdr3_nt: TGTGCCAGCAGTGGGGACAGCGGGCCTGGGGTTTACAATGAGCAGTTCTTC
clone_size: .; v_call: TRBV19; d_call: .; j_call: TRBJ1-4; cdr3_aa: CASSSQETNEKLFF; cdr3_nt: TGTGCCAGTAGTTCGCAGGAAACTAATGAAAAACTGTTTTTT
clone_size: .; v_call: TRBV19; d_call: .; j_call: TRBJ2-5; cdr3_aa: CASSGVRQETQYF; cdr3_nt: TGTGCCAGTAGTGGAGTTAGACAAGAGACCCAGTACTTC
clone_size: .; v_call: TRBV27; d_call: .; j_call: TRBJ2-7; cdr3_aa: CASSFLTGEQYF; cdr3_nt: TGTGCCAGCAGTTTCCTAACAGGGGAGCAGTACTTC
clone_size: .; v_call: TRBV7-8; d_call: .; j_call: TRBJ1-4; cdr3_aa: CASREQGVEKLFF; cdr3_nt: TGTGCCAGCAGAGAACAGGGAGTAGAAAAACTGTTTTTT
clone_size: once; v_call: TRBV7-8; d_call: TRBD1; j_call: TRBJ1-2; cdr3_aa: CATRTGGVGYGYTF; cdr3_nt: TGTGCCACCCGAACAGGGGGCGTCGGCTATGGCTACACCTTC
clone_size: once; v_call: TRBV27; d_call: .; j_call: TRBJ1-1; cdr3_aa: CASSFSRNTEAFF; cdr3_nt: TGTGCCAGCAGTTTCTCCCGGAACACTGAAGCTTTCTTT
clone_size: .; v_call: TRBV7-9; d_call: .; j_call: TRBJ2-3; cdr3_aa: CASILGGVTDTQYF; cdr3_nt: TGTGCCAGCATCCTAGGGGGGGTCACAGATACGCAGTATTTT
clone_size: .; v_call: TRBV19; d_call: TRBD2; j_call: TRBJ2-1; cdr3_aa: CASSSQRGYNEQFF; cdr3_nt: TGTGCCAGTAGCAGCCAGCGGGGGTACAATGAGCAGTTCTTC
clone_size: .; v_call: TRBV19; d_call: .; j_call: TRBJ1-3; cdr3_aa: CAQWAGGIGNTIYF; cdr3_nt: TGTGCTCAGTGGGCCGGGGGTATTGGAAACACCATATATTTT
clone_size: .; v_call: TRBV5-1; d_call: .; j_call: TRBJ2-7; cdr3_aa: CASSQEPGYYEQYF; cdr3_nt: TGCGCCAGCAGCCAGGAGCCAGGGTACTACGAGCAGTACTTC
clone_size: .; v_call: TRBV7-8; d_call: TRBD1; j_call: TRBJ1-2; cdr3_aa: CASSQTVLGQGNYGYTF; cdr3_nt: TGTGCCAGCAGCCAAACCGTCTTGGGACAGGGGAACTATGGCTACACCTTC
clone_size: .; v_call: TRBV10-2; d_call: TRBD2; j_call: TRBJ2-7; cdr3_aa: CASSVRLADSYEQYF; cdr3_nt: TGCGCCAGCAGTGTTAGACTAGCGGACTCCTACGAGCAGTACTTC
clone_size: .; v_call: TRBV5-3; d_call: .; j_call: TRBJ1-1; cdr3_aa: CARSLVGGWVQNTEAFF; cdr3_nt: TGTGCCAGAAGCTTGGTCGGGGGTTGGGTACAGAACACTGAAGCTTTCTTT
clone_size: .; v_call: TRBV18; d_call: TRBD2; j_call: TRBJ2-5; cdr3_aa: CASSLFRLAQETQYF; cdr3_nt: TGTGCCAGCTCACTATTCAGACTAGCACAAGAGACCCAGTACTTC
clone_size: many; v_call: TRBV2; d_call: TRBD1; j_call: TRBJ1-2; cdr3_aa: CASGGTGSGYTF; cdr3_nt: TGTGCCAGTGGGGGGACAGGGAGCGGCTACACCTTC
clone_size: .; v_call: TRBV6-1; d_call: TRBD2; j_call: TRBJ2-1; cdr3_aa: CASSAPLAGAYNEQFF; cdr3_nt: TGTGCCAGCAGTGCCCCACTAGCGGGGGCCTACAATGAGCAGTTCTTC
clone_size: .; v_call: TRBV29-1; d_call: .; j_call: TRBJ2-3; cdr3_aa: CSTRGGAKDTQYF; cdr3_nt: TGCTCGACCAGGGGAGGGGCCAAAGATACGCAGTATTTT
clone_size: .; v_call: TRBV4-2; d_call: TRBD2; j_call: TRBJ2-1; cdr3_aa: CASSQGLAGGRTEQFF; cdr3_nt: TGTGCCAGCAGCCAAGGGCTAGCGGGGGGGCGGACTGAGCAGTTCTTC